Presented here are 12 T cell receptor beta chains from one specimen sequenced in a study of cytomegalovirus exposure and HLA in healthy donors. The PCR contained 60 Vbeta and 13 Jbeta primers. Sequenced by immunoSEQ multiplex PCR; TCRdb stores in-frame clones only, minus some. The repertoire holds about 170,000 clones, with 85% as singletons. The sample taken for sequencing was PBMCs. These receptors came from a boy aged 2 to 9 in good health and CMV-seronegative.

The chain carries TRBV5-4 and TRBJ1-2, with 7 nucleotides matching TRBD1. Germline CDR1 SGHNT, CDR2 YYREEE (reference sequence). The CDR3 runs to 13 residues. V was pared by 2 bases and J by 7 bases, with 5 bases of the junction left unmatched. The CDR3 spells CASSFRQGGGYTF. DNA for the CDR3: TGTGCCAGCAGCTTCCGACAGGGTGGTGGCTACACCTTC.

This rearrangement joins TRBV11-1 to TRBJ2-1; D call uncertain. This CDR3 region has 16 residues. V lost 1 base and J 7 bases, leaving 17 bases between the germline ends. The germline V gene has CDR1 SGHAT and CDR2 FQDESV (reference sequence). The CDR3, as DNA: TGTGCCAGCAGCTTAGTGGTCGGCAGGCCAGAGAATGAGCAGTTCTTC. This sequence encodes CASSLVVGRPENEQFF.

This chain links TRBV5-4 with TRBJ2-5; 9 nucleotides line up with TRBD1. Trimming took 5 bases from V and 7 from J; bases not matched to a gene: 9. The CDR3 has 14 amino acids. Germline assignment: CDR1 SGHNT and CDR2 YYREEE (reference sequence). The CDR3 reads CASSQPGQGTTQYF. CDR3 DNA sequence: TGTGCCAGCAGTCAGCCGGGACAGGGAACGACCCAGTACTTC.

The chain recombines TRBV7-9 with TRBJ2-1; possibly TRBD2 for D (6 bases). V lost 4 bases to trimming and J lost 0 bases, with 19 bases between them. This CDR3 is built from 18 residues. Germline values: CDR1 SEHNR, CDR2 FQNEAQ (reference sequence). Here the CDR3 reads CASSSPLRRLDSYNEQFF. The CDR3 DNA follows: TGTGCCAGCAGCTCCCCCCTTCGTAGACTAGACTCCTACAATGAGCAGTTCTTC.

The chain uses TRBV5-1 and TRBJ2-3; no clear D. Germline loops: CDR1 SGHRS, CDR2 YFSETQ. V was cut by 6 bases and J by 0 bases, with 11 bases left in between. CDR3 length: 14 residues. CDR3 region: CASNSRSSTDTQYF. For the CDR3, the DNA is TGCGCCAGCAACAGCAGGTCTAGCACAGATACGCAGTATTTT.

J is TRBJ1-2 and V is TRBV7-9, with 12 bases fitting TRBD1. This CDR3 has 17 amino acids. V was pared by 3 bases and J by 6 bases, with 11 bases of the junction left unmatched. Germline values: CDR1 SEHNR, CDR2 FQNEAQ (reference sequence). The CDR3 loop reads CASSFATPGQGADGYTF. The CDR3 nucleotides are TGTGCCAGCAGCTTCGCCACCCCGGGACAGGGGGCGGATGGCTACACCTTC. Drawing the rest from reference TRBV7-9 and TRBJ1-2, the complete variable domain is DTGVSQNPRHKITKRGQNVTFRCDPISEHNRLYWYRQTLGQGPEFLTYFQNEAQLEKSRLLSDRFSAERPKGSFSTLEIQRTEQGDSAMYLCASSFATPGQGADGYTFGSGTRLTVV.

This chain uses TRBV7-9 with TRBJ2-3; 8 nucleotides match TRBD1. Germline CDR1 reads SEHNR; CDR2 reads FQNEAQ (reference sequence). This CDR3 is built from 13 residues. With 5 bases clipped from V and 6 bases from J, the junction kept 4 bases outside the gene matches. This CDR3 reads CASSTNRGDTQYF. DNA for the CDR3: TGTGCCAGCAGCACCAACAGGGGGGATACGCAGTATTTT.

V gene TRBV6-1 combines with J gene TRBJ2-2; possible D gene TRBD1, 5 bases. This CDR3 contains 14 residues. Looked up from germline, CDR1 is MNHNS and CDR2 is SASEGT. V was shortened by 2 bases and J by 7 bases, with 11 bases between the two germline ends. The DNA for the CDR3 is TGTGCCAGCAGTGAAACTTTCAGGGTCGGGGAGCTGTTTTTT. The encoded protein is CASSETFRVGELFF.

The chain links TRBV2 to TRBJ1-3; TRBD1 might be the D (5 bases). Germline values: CDR1 SNHLY, CDR2 FYNNEI. The germline V and J ends were trimmed by 9 bases and 0 bases, with 15 bases remaining between them. CDR3 length: 15 amino acids. CDR3 nucleotide sequence: TGTGCCAGAGGGCAGGAGGGGAACTCTGGAAACACCATATATTTT. This encodes CARGQEGNSGNTIYF. The variable domain in full, with the rest retrieved from reference TRBV2 and TRBJ1-3, is EPEVTQTPSHQVTQMGQEVILRCVPISNHLYFYWYRQILGQKVEFLVSFYNNEISEKSEIFDDQFSVERPDGSNFTLKIRSTKLEDSAMYFCARGQEGNSGNTIYFGEGSWLTVV.

The rearrangement joins TRBV5-6 to TRBJ1-2; 7 positions match TRBD1. Germline CDR1 is SGHDT and CDR2 is YYEEEE. V was pared by 3 bases and J by 7 bases, with 12 bases of the junction left unmatched. CDR3 size: 15 residues. CDR3 nucleotides: TGTGCCAGCAGCTATATCGGACAGGCAGGGAGTGGCTACACCTTC. Translation: CASSYIGQAGSGYTF.

The rearrangement uses TRBV29-1 and TRBJ2-7, with 12 bases identical to TRBD2. The CDR3 has 15 residues. In germline, CDR1 is SQVTM, CDR2 ANQGSEA. Trimming cost V 3 bases and J 7 bases; bases outside gene matches: 10. The CDR3 DNA sequence: TGCAGCGTTGATGACCCCGGGACTAGCGGGTGTGAGCAGTACTTC. This sequence encodes CSVDDPGTSGCEQYF.

The chain couples TRBV15 to TRBJ2-7; D is ambiguous. Trimming pared 3 bases from V and 3 bases from J, leaving 12 bases between. Germline CDR1 reads LNHNV; CDR2 reads YYDKDF (reference sequence). The CDR3 covers 14 residues. CDR3 residues: CATSREPRSYEQYF. The CDR3 nucleotides read TGTGCCACCAGCAGGGAACCACGGAGCTACGAGCAGTACTTC.